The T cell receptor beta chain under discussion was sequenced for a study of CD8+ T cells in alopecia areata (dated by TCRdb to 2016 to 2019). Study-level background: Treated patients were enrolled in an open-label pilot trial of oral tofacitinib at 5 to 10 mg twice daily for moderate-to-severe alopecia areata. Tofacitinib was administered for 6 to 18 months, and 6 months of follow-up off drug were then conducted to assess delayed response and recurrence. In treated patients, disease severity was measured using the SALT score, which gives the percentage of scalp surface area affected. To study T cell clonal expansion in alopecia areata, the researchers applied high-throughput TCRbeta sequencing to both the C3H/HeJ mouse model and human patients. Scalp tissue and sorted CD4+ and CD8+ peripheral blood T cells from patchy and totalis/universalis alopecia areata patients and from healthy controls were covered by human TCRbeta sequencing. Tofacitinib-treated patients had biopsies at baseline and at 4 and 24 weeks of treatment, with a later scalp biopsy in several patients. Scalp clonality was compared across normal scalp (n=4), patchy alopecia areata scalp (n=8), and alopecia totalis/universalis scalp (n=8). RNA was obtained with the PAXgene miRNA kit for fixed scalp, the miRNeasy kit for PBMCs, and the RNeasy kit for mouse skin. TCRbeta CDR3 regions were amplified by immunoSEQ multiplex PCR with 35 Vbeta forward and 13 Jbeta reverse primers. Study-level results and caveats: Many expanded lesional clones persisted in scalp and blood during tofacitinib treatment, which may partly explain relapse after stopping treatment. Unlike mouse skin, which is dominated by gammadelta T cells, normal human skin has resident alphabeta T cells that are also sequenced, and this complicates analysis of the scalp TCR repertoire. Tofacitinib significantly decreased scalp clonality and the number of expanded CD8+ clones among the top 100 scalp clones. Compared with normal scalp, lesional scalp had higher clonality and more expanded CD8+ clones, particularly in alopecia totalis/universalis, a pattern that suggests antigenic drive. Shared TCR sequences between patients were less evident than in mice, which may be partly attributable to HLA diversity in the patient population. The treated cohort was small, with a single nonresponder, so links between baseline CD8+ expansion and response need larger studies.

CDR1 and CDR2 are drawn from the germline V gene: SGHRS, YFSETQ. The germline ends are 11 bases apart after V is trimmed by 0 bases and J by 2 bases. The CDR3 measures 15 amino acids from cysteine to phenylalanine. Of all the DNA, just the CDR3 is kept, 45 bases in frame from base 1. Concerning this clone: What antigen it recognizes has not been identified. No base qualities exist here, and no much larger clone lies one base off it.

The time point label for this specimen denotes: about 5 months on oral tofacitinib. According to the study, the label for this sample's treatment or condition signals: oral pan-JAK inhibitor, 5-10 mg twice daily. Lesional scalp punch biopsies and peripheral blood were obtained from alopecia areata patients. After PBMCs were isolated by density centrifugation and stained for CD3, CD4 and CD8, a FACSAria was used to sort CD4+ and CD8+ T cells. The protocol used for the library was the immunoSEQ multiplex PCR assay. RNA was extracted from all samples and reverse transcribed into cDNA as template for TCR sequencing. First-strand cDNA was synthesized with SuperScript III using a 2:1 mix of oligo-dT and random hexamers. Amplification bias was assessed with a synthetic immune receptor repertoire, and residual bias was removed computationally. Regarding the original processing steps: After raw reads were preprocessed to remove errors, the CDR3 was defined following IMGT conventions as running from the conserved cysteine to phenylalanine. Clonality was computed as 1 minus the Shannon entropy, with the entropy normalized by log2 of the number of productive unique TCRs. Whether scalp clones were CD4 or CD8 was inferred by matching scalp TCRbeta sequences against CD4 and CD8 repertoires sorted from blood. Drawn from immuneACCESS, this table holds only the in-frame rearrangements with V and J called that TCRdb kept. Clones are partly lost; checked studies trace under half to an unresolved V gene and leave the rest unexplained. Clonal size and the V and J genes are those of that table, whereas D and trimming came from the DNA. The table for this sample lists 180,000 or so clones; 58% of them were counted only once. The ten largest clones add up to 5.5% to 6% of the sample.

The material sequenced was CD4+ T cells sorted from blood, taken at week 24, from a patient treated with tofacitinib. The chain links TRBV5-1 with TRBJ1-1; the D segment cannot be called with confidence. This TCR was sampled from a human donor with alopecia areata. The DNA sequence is TGCGCCAGCAGCTTGGATCCAGCCACCAACACTGAAGCTTTCTTT. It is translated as CASSLDPATNTEAFF.